This paragraph covers one T cell receptor (beta chain) sequence. The antigen it recognizes is unknown. Nothing much larger sits one base from this clone, and base qualities are not available. The sample originates from a study of shared clonotypes between healthy human individuals (dated by TCRdb to 2020 to 2021). About the study as a whole: The cohort comprised two women and a few men aged 18 to 49 years. Per donor, three plates each were used for CD4 naive and CD4 memory, two for CD8 naive, and one for CD8 memory. To estimate repertoire size and how much clonotype sharing occurs between individuals, the study deeply sequenced the blood TCR repertoires of several healthy adults. Libraries were prepared and TCR repertoires were sequenced by different laboratories using diverse techniques, in order to increase sequencing depth and limit assay-specific biases. Leukapheresis yielded between about 0.85 and 10 billion PBMCs per donor. Findings and caveats that apply to the study as a whole: Rarefaction of sorted-subset datasets indicated incomplete sequencing despite the large sequencing depth. Higher generation probabilities were observed for clonotypes shared by all four sorted-subset donors than for non-shared clonotypes. Sharing across a few donors was observed for roughly 5% of naive CD4, over 3% of naive CD8, 2% to 2.5% of memory CD4, and around 0.4% of memory CD8 clonotypes. Sampling was restricted to blood, and TCR repertoires in tissue are likely to differ from TCR repertoires in blood. Larger estimated clonotype richness was generally found for naive subsets than for memory subsets. Pairwise subsampling led to the expectation that sequencing depth would affect the degree of clonotype sharing among donors. Because the study included a small number of donors, the genetic and exposure-history diversity represented was limited.

Using the deep immunoSEQ assay, TCR CDR3 regions were amplified from genomic DNA by multiplex PCR. For each cell subset, the extracted genomic DNA was distributed evenly across all wells of several immunoSEQ 96-well plates, and each plate served as one replicate. Each replicate PCR for sorted subsets received roughly 0.2 ug genomic DNA, equal to roughly 29,000 T cell genomes. The purified libraries were quantified using a Qubit 3.0 fluorometer, sized with a Bioanalyzer 2100, and then quantified again using the KAPA Library Quantification kit. Each immunoSEQ 96-well plate was sequenced on its own single-read 150-cycle Illumina NextSeq 550 flow cell. The published analysis was carried out like this. Because only junctional sequences without quality scores were contained in the immunoSEQ output, filtering matching that applied to full-length reads could not be performed. Sequences were annotated with PyIR, a Python wrapper for IgBLAST v1.9, and V/J genes and CDR3 were assigned using IMGT germline references. Reads were removed for weak V/J assignments (E-value above 1e-6), missing CDR3, stop codons, out-of-frame junctions, or ambiguous translated residues. A V3J clonotype was defined by an identical inferred V gene, J gene, and CDR3 amino acid sequence. Percentage overlap between repertoires was calculated by dividing the number of shared unique clonotypes by the size of the smaller repertoire. Richness of each repertoire was evaluated using RTK rarefaction, the Chao1 estimator, and Recon v2.1 estimates of unobserved clonotypes. Generation probabilities for all TCRbeta clonotypes obtained by the gDNA method from a few donors were computed using OLGA. Sourced from immuneACCESS, this table was stored by TCRdb with only in-frame sequences that have V and J called. A share of the clones is absent; for the studies checked, an unresolved V gene accounts for under half, and the remainder has no known explanation. The V and J calls and the clone size are those of that table, but D and trimming were determined from the DNA. The sample table holds 2 million to 2.5 million clones, of which 95% were seen once. The ten largest make up around 0.13% of the sample.

CDR1 and CDR2 were assigned from the germline V gene as SGDLS and YYNGEE. V is shortened by 0 bases, J by 4 bases, and the region joining them spans 5 bases. Including the terminal cysteine and phenylalanine, the CDR3 comprises 14 residues. CDR3 DNA is the only sequence kept; it has 42 bases, read in frame from the first base. Donors were healthy HIV-negative adults with no recently reported acute infections or vaccinations. Every donor was a Caucasian adult residing in Nashville, Tennessee, USA. CD4+ T cells were enriched through magnetic negative selection, after which naive cells were positively selected on CD45RA and the remaining negative fraction served as the memory subset. Blood was collected by leukapheresis, and PBMCs were isolated by Ficoll-Histopaque density gradient centrifugation and then cryopreserved in liquid nitrogen vapor phase. Analytical flow cytometry was used to check the purity and quantity of every magnetically sorted T cell population. From each sorted fraction, genomic DNA was isolated and quantified by UV absorbance on a Nanodrop 2000c.

The chain couples TRBV9 to TRBJ1-6; no D segment can be confidently identified. This clonotype originated in a man younger than 30 in good health. The sequenced material came from naive CD4+ T cells sorted from blood. Per the publication, the cell subset or site label means: CD45RA+ positively selected. CDR3 sequence: CASSVDQYNSPLHF. At the DNA level, the sequence is TGTGCCAGCAGCGTAGATCAATATAATTCACCCCTCCACTTT.